What follows describes a single T cell receptor beta chain. The antigen is unknown. This CDR3 fails to terminate in the conserved phenylalanine or tryptophan, so it likely reflects a read error. This sample's RNA came from whole unsorted tissue. This non-tumor lung sample came from over 3 cm beyond the tumor edge. The library came from three nested PCR rounds adapted from ARM-PCR protocols. Via MiXCR, TCRdb re-called the multiplex PCR reads, giving one row per CDR3 protein. The data contain about 100,000 distinct CDR3 sequences, 55% to 65% of them singletons. The source of the sample is a study of tumor and adjacent non-tumor tissue in lung cancer. Notes on the study in general: Tumor repertoires had a smaller top 100 clone share than normal lung.

The CDR3 totals 15 residues. The germline V gene encodes CDR1 SGHAT and CDR2 FQNNGV. The receptor comes from a man in his thirties or forties with non-small cell lung cancer. The specimen was distant non-tumor lung tissue. The chain links TRBV11-2 to TRBJ2-7; D unresolved. CDR3 region: CASNLDRGINYEQYS. The DNA of the CDR3 is TGTGCCAGCAACTTAGATCGAGGCATCAACTACGAGCAGTACTCC.